This entry describes one T cell receptor beta chain. As yet, its antigen is unknown. The data were taken from a study of T cell responses to AZD1222 COVID-19 vaccine. About the study: Pooled samples include second doses given at about 4 or 12 weeks. Study-wide points: At baseline, just five to seven AZD1222 recipients tested seropositive.

Profiled with immunoSEQ multiplex PCR; TCRdb holds only in-frame clones, not every one. The sample carries 110,000 to 150,000 clones, more than 85% recorded once. Trimming took 1 base from V and 4 from J, leaving 13 bases between them. Per germline, CDR1 SGHTA and CDR2 FQGNSA. This CDR3 region has 15 residues. This TCR derives from an adult in good health. This specimen was peripheral blood, taken on day 0 of AZD1222 vaccination. The genes are TRBV7-2 and TRBJ1-2; weak D call: TRBD1 (6 bases). As DNA, the CDR3 is TGTGCCAGCAGCTTAGAAGGGGGGCGGGTCTATGGCTACACCTTC. Encoded protein: CASSLEGGRVYGYTF. Variable domain in full (rest from reference TRBV7-2 and TRBJ1-2): GAGVSQSPSNKVTEKGKDVELRCDPISGHTALYWYRQSLGQGLEFLIYFQGNSAPDKSGLPSDRFSAERTGGSVSTLTIQRTQQEDSAVYLCASSLEGGRVYGYTFGSGTRLTVV.